A selection of T cell receptor beta chains follows, all from one sample in a study of blood T cells in healthy people across ages. TCRdb fed the 5' RACE reads into MiXCR, producing one record per CDR3 protein. The sample records around 650,000 distinct CDR3 sequences, around two fifths being singletons. Sequencing was done on a sample of blood. These receptors were collected from a man at least 80 years old in good health. Each CDR3 is given with its conserved first and last residue. A D gene is named only where the DNA matches it firmly. Only some rows state a clone size, as once, few, many or a class for expanded clones.

clone_size d_call j_call v_call cdr3_nt cdr3_aa
NA NA TRBJ2-3 TRBV7-2 TGTGCCAGCAGTAGGAGTCCCGGAACCTCTAGCACAGAGACGCAGTATTTT CASSRSPGTSSTETQYF
NA TRBD1 TRBJ2-2 TRBV6-2/TRBV6-3 TGTGCCAGCAGAAGACAGGGGACTAACACCGGGGAGCTGTTTTTT CASRRQGTNTGELFF
NA NA TRBJ1-1 TRBV30 TGTGCCTACCGGGACGGCATGAACACTGAAGCTTTCTTT CAYRDGMNTEAFF
few NA TRBJ2-1 TRBV9 TGTGCCAGCAGCCAAAGAGGGCAGGCCTTCAATGAGCAGTTCTTC CASSQRGQAFNEQFF
NA NA TRBJ1-4 TRBV6-5 TGTGCCAGCAGTCACCCGACAGTCCAGGGAGGCCTACCCAATGAAAAACTGTTTTTT CASSHPTVQGGLPNEKLFF
NA NA TRBJ2-7 TRBV29-1 TGCAGCGTTGTTTCCAGCAACGTCTACCTGCAGTACTTC CSVVSSNVYLQYF
few TRBD2 TRBJ2-2 TRBV11-1 TGTGCCAGCAGCTTATCGCTAGCGGGGGACCCCGCGAACACCGGGGAGCTGTTTTTT CASSLSLAGDPANTGELFF
few NA TRBJ2-5 TRBV7-6 TGTGCCAGCAGCTTTACAGGGCTCCGAGAGACCCAGTACTTC CASSFTGLRETQYF
few TRBD1 TRBJ1-2 TRBV2 TGTGCCAGCAGTGACGAGGGGGCGCGAGGCTACACCTTC CASSDEGARGYTF
NA NA TRBJ2-7 TRBV14 TGTGCCAGCAGCCAAGATCGATCCGGGGCAAGGATCTACGAGCAGTACTTC CASSQDRSGARIYEQYF
few NA TRBJ1-6 TRBV14 TGTGCCAGCAGCCAAGAGTTACGGTCCAATTCACCCCTCCACTTT CASSQELRSNSPLHF
NA NA TRBJ2-3 TRBV5-8 TGTGCCAGCAGCTTGGGGATCGTACTCCCCACAGATACGCAGTATTTT CASSLGIVLPTDTQYF
NA TRBD2 TRBJ2-1 TRBV7-2 TGTGCCAGCAGCCTTACTAGCGGGGGGGCCCTAAATGAGCAGTTCTTC CASSLTSGGALNEQFF
few NA TRBJ1-2 TRBV7-9 TGTGCCAGCAGCCCAGAACCCGATTATGGCTACACCTTC CASSPEPDYGYTF
few NA TRBJ2-1 TRBV7-8 TGTGCCAGCAGCTTAGTTGGGGGGATATCCTACAATGAGCAGTTCTTC CASSLVGGISYNEQFF
few NA TRBJ2-3 TRBV12-3/TRBV12-4 TGTGCCAGCAGAGGGCAGGCAGATACGCAGTATTTT CASRGQADTQYF
few TRBD1 TRBJ2-1 TRBV7-3 TGTGCCAGCAGCCCTGACAGGGTTTTAAGCAATGAGCAGTTCTTC CASSPDRVLSNEQFF
once TRBD2 TRBJ2-3 TRBV7-8 TGTGCCAGCAGCCCGGGGAGGGGTGGCGCAGATACGCAGTATTTT CASSPGRGGADTQYF
few NA TRBJ1-3 TRBV27 TGTGCCAGCAGTCCCGAGCGGGCCGGAAACACCATATATTTT CASSPERAGNTIYF
many NA TRBJ2-7 TRBV29-1 TGCAGCGTCTCCGGGGCGAGAAGCTCCTACGAGCAGTACTTC CSVSGARSSYEQYF
NA TRBD2 TRBJ2-1 TRBV20-1 TGCAGTGCTAGAGATTCCGGGACTAGCGGGAGGGCCTCCTACAATGAGCAGTTCTTC CSARDSGTSGRASYNEQFF
few NA TRBJ1-2 TRBV20-1 TGCAGTGCCCACAGGGTTGGGAATGGCTACACCTTC CSAHRVGNGYTF
NA TRBD1 TRBJ1-4 TRBV5-5 TGTGCCAGCAGCCTAACACGGGACAGTAATGAAAAACTGTTTTTT CASSLTRDSNEKLFF
once NA TRBJ2-7 TRBV9 TGTGCCAGCAGCGTAGCAGAGATGGACGGATCCTACGAGCAGTACTTC CASSVAEMDGSYEQYF
NA TRBD1 TRBJ1-5 TRBV20-1 TGCAGTGCCCGCAAGAGACAGGGGGCGAGCGGTCAGCCCCAGCATTTT CSARKRQGASGQPQHF
NA NA TRBJ2-1 TRBV5-1 TGCGCCAGCAGCCCGGGAATCGGGACACCCCAGCACTTCTCCTACAATGAGCAGTTCTTC CASSPGIGTPQHFSYNEQFF
few TRBD1 TRBJ2-6 TRBV11-2 TGTGCCAGCAGCCCGCCGGTTTATGGGACAGGGTTCTCTGGGGCCAACGTCCTGACTTTC CASSPPVYGTGFSGANVLTF
many NA TRBJ1-2 TRBV4-1 TGCGCCAGCAGCCAAGGAAACAGCAACTTATATGGCTACACCTTC CASSQGNSNLYGYTF
few NA TRBJ2-2 TRBV7-2 TGTGCCAGCAGCCAAGACAATGCCGGGGAGCTGTTTTTT CASSQDNAGELFF
NA NA TRBJ2-3 TRBV28 TGTGCCAGCCGGGGGGCTAGCGCGGGAGTTGAAGATACGCAGTATTTT CASRGASAGVEDTQYF
NA TRBD1 TRBJ2-2 TRBV30 TGTGCCTACAGACAGGGACCCGGGGAGCTGTTTTTT CAYRQGPGELFF
few NA TRBJ2-5 TRBV6-2/TRBV6-3 TGTGCCAGCACCTCCCCCGCGAACCTATGGGAGACCCAGTACTTC CASTSPANLWETQYF
NA TRBD2 TRBJ2-1 TRBV6-2/TRBV6-3 TGTGCCAGCAAAAAAAGCGGGGCTAGTGGTGAGCAGTTCTTC CASKKSGASGEQFF